Detailed here is one TCR beta chain. No antigen is known for it. Base qualities are not at hand, and no much larger clone is one base apart. Participants in the prospective study were aged about 18 to 90 years, lived in 20 to 30 United States geographic areas, and enrolled through a virtual design. In the prospective study, cohorts were assigned on the basis of participant-reported clinical history obtained from a screening survey and a study questionnaire. Exposed participants had been in contact with someone with a PCR-confirmed or clinician-diagnosed COVID-19 case within 2 weeks of study entry. Mobile phlebotomists in the prospective study collected whole blood, serum and a nasopharyngeal or oropharyngeal swab from every participant. Participants in the prospective study had the option to provide additional blood draws and questionnaires over a roughly two-month period. Blood samples from the prospective study were shipped frozen or at room temperature prior to DNA extraction.

The immunoSEQ Assay, a bias-controlled multiplex PCR, was used to amplify TCRbeta CDR3 regions from genomic DNA. Turning to the authors' computational methods: Within the assay, amplification of reference gene primers was used to estimate how many nucleated cells each sample contained. To quantify the absolute abundance of each unique TCRbeta CDR3 rearrangement, sequence reads were collapsed and filtered. For each sample, productive Simpson clonality was calculated as the square root of Simpson's diversity index over productive rearrangements. TCRdb carries this immuneACCESS record with in-frame sequences only. Its versions omit some clonotypes, under half of them owing to an unresolved V gene in the studies checked, with the rest unexplained. D and trimming come from the DNA, and the V and J calls and clone size come from that table. For this sample there are 300,000 to 450,000 clones; 88% appear just once. The ten largest clonotypes hold 1% of the sample.

This entry belongs to a study of blood T cell repertoires in COVID-19 (dated by TCRdb to between 2020 and 2021). About the study as a whole: Samples from collaborators originated in the United States, Italy and Spain and spanned both the acute and convalescent phases of COVID-19. Samples were obtained from the ongoing ImmuneRACE study (first 160 participants) and from about 1,300 subjects provided by 6 global collaborators. Deeply sampled blood TCRbeta repertoires from subjects exposed to, actively infected with, or recovered from COVID-19 were included in the dataset. The repertoires were released in a freely available public database meant as a resource for research on the immune response to SARS-CoV-2. Where HLA class I and class II types were available, the types were taken from metadata supplied by the sample provider, not from assay-based typing. The prospective study material was composed of cDNA or gDNA derived from T cells, B-cell-depleted T cells, or PBMCs. Sample metadata almost always included a de-identified subject ID, COVID-19 status, age in years and sex.

Reading from cysteine to phenylalanine, the CDR3 counts 13 amino acids. Of all the DNA, just the CDR3 is kept, 39 bases in frame from base 1. The V end loses 8 bases and the J end loses 5 bases, and a stretch of 13 bases separates them. From a lookup of the germline V gene, CDR1 and CDR2 are MDHEN and SYDVKM. On the study overall, not on this receptor specifically: The amount of clinical and demographic metadata varied by source and participant and was provided uncurated.

The sequencing sample was made of PBMCs or T cells enriched from blood (not recorded which). Recombination connected TRBV28 to TRBJ1-5; a weak D assignment points to TRBD1 (5 bases agree). The sequence derives from a woman between 25 and 40 years old who had been exposed to COVID-19. For the CDR3, the sequence is CASGLGGDQPQHF. The DNA sequence is given as TGTGCCAGCGGCCTGGGAGGGGATCAGCCCCAGCATTTT.